This T cell receptor (beta chain) emerged from a study of T cell changes during pregnancy in multiple sclerosis. In germline, CDR1 is WSHSY, CDR2 SAAADI. V was cut by 4 bases and J by 0 bases, with 6 bases left in between. This CDR3 is built from 13 residues. Method: immunoSEQ multiplex PCR; TCRdb's copy keeps in-frame clones and lacks some. The sample yields 80,000 to 100,000 clones, approximately 94% seen once. The sequence was collected from a female donor with multiple sclerosis, enrolled in a pregnancy study. The material was peripheral blood, obtained after pregnancy. The chain has TRBV10-2 and TRBJ1-2; D is uncertain. CDR3 coding DNA: TGCGCCAGCAGTGTGGCGGCTAACTATGGCTACACCTTC. Translated: CASSVAANYGYTF.